The T cell receptor (beta chain) described here comes from a study of shared clonotypes between healthy human individuals. Whole-study results and caveats: It was anticipated that sequencing depth would influence how many clonotypes donors shared. Incomplete sequencing of sorted subsets was indicated by rarefaction despite large depth.

This clone was seen once. Its antigen is unknown. Trimming took 1 base from V and 1 from J, leaving 11 bases between them. The germline V gene encodes CDR1 MGHRA and CDR2 YSYEKL. There are 16 residues in the CDR3. The assay ran at deep level. Repertoires were generated with immunoSEQ multiplex PCR, while TCRdb's copy carries only in-frame clones and drops some. The sample shows some 2 million clones, 85% to 95% of them seen only once. Those who donated, Caucasian adults without exception, all lived in Nashville, Tennessee. Sequencing used naive CD4+ T cells sorted from blood. Sample subset: CD45RA+ positively selected. This TCR derives from a man between 18 and 29 years old in good health. The chain combines TRBV4-1 with TRBJ2-1; no definite D call. CDR3 loop: CASSQVGLRSYNEQFF. CDR3 coding DNA: TGCGCCAGCAGCCAAGTGGGTTTGAGATCCTACAATGAGCAGTTCTTC.